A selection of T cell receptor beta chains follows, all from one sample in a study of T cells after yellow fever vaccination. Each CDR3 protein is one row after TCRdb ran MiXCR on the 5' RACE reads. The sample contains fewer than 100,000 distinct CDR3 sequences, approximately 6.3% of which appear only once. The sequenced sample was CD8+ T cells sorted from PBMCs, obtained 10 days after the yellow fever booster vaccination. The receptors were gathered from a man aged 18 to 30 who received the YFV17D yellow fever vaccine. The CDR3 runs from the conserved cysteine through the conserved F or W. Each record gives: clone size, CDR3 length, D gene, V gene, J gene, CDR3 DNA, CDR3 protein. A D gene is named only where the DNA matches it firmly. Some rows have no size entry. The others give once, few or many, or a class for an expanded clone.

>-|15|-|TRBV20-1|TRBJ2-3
TGCAGTGCTAGAAGGACATCGTCTGTGCGGGATACGCAGTATTTT
CSARRTSSVRDTQYF
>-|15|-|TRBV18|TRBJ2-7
TGTGCCAGCTCACCACCACGGAGGTTTCCCTACGAGCAGTACTTC
CASSPPRRFPYEQYF
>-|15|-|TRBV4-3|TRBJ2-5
TGCGCCAGCAGCCCCAGCCCGGCCGCGGGGGAGACCCAGTACTTC
CASSPSPAAGETQYF
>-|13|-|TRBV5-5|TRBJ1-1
TGTGCCAGCAGCTTGGACAGGCTTCCTGAAGCTTTCTTT
CASSLDRLPEAFF
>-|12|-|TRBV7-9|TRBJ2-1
TGTGCCAGCACCACCCCCCCCACTGAGCAGTTCTTC
CASTTPPTEQFF
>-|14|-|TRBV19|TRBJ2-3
TGTGCCAGTAGCTACAGGGCCGGGACAGATACGCAGTATTTT
CASSYRAGTDTQYF
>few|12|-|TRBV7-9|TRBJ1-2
TGTGCCAGCAGCTTAGCGGGGCGAGGCTACACCTTC
CASSLAGRGYTF
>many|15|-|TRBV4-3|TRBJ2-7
TGCGCCAGCAGCCTAACTTTGGGTGTTTCCTACGAGCAGTACTTC
CASSLTLGVSYEQYF
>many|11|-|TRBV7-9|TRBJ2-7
TGTGCCAGCAGCTTAGGGAACAGGGTTGGATTC
CASSLGNRVGF
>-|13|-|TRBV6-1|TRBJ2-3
TGTGCCAGCAGAGATCTGGGCACAGATACGCAGTATTTT
CASRDLGTDTQYF
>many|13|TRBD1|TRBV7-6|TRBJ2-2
TGTGCCAGCAGCTTGCTGGGGACAGGGGGCTTTTTTTTT
CASSLLGTGGFFF
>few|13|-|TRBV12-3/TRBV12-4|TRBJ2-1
TGTGCCAGCAGTTTAAACACCTACAATGAGCAGTTCTTC
CASSLNTYNEQFF
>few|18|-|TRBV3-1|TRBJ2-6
TGTGCCAGCAGCCAAGACCTACGGGGATTCTCTGGGGCCAACGTCCTGACTTTC
CASSQDLRGFSGANVLTF
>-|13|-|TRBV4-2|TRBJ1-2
TGTGCCAGCAGCCAAGGCGGTGTAAGTGGCTACACCTTC
CASSQGGVSGYTF
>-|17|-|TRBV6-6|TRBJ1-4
TGTGCCAGCATCATCGACAGCAGTGGGAGCCGGATTGAAAAACTGTTTTTT
CASIIDSSGSRIEKLFF
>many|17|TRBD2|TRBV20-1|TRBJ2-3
TGCAGTGCTGGAAGGGGAGATAGCGGGGGAGGCACAGATACGCAGTATTTT
CSAGRGDSGGGTDTQYF
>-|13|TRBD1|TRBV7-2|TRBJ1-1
TGTGCCAGCAGGCAAACAGGGGGCACTGAAGCTTTCTTT
CASRQTGGTEAFF
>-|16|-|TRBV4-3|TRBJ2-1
TGCGCCAGCAGCCAAGATGGTGTAAGCTCCTACTATGAGCAGTTCTTC
CASSQDGVSSYYEQFF
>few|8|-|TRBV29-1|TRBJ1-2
TGCAGCGTGCCAAACTACACCTTC
CSVPNYTF
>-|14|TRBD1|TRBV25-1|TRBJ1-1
TGTGCCAGCAGTGGCTTCGACAGGGCCGCTGAAGCTTTCTTT
CASSGFDRAAEAFF
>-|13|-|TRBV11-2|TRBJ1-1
TGTGCCAGCAGTCGTCAGGGTTACACTGAAGCTTTCTTT
CASSRQGYTEAFF
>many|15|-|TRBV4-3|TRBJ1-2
TGCGCCAGCAGCGTAACGGGGTCGGGGACCTATGGCTACACCTTC
CASSVTGSGTYGYTF
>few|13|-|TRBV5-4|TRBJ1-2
TGTGCCAGCAGCTTGGGGTGGGAGTATGGCTACACCTTC
CASSLGWEYGYTF
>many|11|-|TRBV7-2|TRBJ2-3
TGTGCCAGCAGCTTAAGCCTTACGCAGTATTTT
CASSLSLTQYF
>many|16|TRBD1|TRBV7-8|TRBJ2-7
TGTGCCAGCAGCTTAGCCCAGGGGACAGGCTCCTACGAGCAGTACTTC
CASSLAQGTGSYEQYF
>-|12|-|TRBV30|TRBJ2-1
TGTGCCTGGAGTATAGGACGGGATGAGCAGTTCTTC
CAWSIGRDEQFF
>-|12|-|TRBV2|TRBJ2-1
TGTGCCAGCAGGGCCAGTTACAATGAGCAGTTCTTC
CASRASYNEQFF
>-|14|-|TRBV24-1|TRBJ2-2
TGTGCCACCAGTGATTTCTTGGGCACCGGGGAGCTGTTTTTT
CATSDFLGTGELFF
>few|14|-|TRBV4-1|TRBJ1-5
TGCGCCAGCAGCCAAGGCCCTTACAATCAGCCCCAGCATTTT
CASSQGPYNQPQHF
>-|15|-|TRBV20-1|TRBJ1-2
TGCAGTGCTAGAGATCTGGTAGGGAATAGCTATGGCTACACCTTC
CSARDLVGNSYGYTF
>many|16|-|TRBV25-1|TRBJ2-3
TGTGCCAGCAGTGAATGGGGTGGGGAATACACAGATACGCAGTATTTT
CASSEWGGEYTDTQYF
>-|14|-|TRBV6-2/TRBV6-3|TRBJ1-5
TGTGCCAGCACTCAAGACGGGCTTCAGCAGCCCCAGCATTTT
CASTQDGLQQPQHF
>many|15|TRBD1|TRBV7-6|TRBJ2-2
TGTGCCAGCAGCCCCTGGACAGGAAACACCGGGGAGCTGTTTTTT
CASSPWTGNTGELFF
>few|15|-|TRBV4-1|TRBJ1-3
TGCGCCAGCAGCCAAGAAGTGGAATCTGGAAACACCATATATTTT
CASSQEVESGNTIYF
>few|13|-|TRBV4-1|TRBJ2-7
TGCGCCAGCAGCCAAAGAAGCTCCTACGAGCAGTACTTC
CASSQRSSYEQYF
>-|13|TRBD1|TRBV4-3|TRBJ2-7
TGCGCCAGCAGTTTGGACAGGGCCGGCGAGCAGTACTTC
CASSLDRAGEQYF
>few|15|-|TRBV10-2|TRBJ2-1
TGCGCCAGCAGTGAGTACGTGACCTCCTACAATGAGCAGTTCTTC
CASSEYVTSYNEQFF
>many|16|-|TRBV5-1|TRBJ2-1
TGCGCCAGCAGCCCGGGGACGGGTCACTCCTACAATGAGCAGTTCTTC
CASSPGTGHSYNEQFF
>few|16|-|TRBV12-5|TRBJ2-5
TGTGCTAGTGGTTTGGACCGGGACTCCTTGGAGGAGACCCAGTACTTC
CASGLDRDSLEETQYF
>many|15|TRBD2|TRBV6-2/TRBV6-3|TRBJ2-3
TGTGCCAGCATTTCGGAGACTAGCGGCACAGATACGCAGTATTTT
CASISETSGTDTQYF
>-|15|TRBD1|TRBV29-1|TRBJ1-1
TGCAGCGTCCTGGGGACAGGGCTTATGAACACTGAAGCTTTCTTT
CSVLGTGLMNTEAFF
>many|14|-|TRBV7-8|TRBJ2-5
TGTGCCAGCAGCTTAGATGGGCGTCTAGAGACCCAGTACTTC
CASSLDGRLETQYF
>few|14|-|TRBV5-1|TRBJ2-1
TGCGCCAGCGCCACAGGCGAACTCTACAATGAGCAGTTCTTC
CASATGELYNEQFF
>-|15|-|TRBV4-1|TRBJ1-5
TGCGCCAGCAGCCAAGCAGGGGTAGGGAATAAGCCCCAGCATTTT
CASSQAGVGNKPQHF
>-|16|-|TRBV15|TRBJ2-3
TGTCCGACCAGCAGCTCTGGAGGGCAGCTCACAGATACGCAGTATTTT
CPTSSSGGQLTDTQYF
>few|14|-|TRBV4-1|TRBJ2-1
TGCGCCAGCAGCCAAGTACCGACAGTCGGTGAGCAGTTCTTC
CASSQVPTVGEQFF
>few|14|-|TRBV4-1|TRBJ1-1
TGCGCCAGCAGCCAAGGGGACATTTGGCCGGAAGCTTTCTTT
CASSQGDIWPEAFF